These 4 T cell receptor beta chains were sequenced from one sample in a study of human T cells and chemical hapten exposure. TCRdb recomputed calls from the RACE reads with MiXCR, one row per CDR3 protein. The sample has around 380,000 distinct CDR3 sequences; more than 4.5% are singletons. Described time point: patch test 1, 2 weeks after DPC sensitization. Documented treatment: therapeutic diphenylcyclopropenone sensitization with weekly scalp DPC. The input for sequencing was whole blood, taken in connection with sensitization to the hapten diphenylcyclopropenone (DPC). All receptors derive from a woman aged 50 to 60 with alopecia areata. Some clones in this sample may be carry-over from other donors' samples.

At least ten counts were recorded for this clonotype. The V call is TRBV6-1, the J call TRBJ1-1; 12 bases map to TRBD1. The trim removed 6 bases at V and 4 bases at J, leaving 3 bases unmatched. The CDR3 spans 14 residues. Per the germline V gene, CDR1 is MNHNS and CDR2 is SASEGT. CDR3 sequence: CASSRDRGPTEAFF. CDR3 sequence (DNA): TGTGCCAGCAGCCGGGACAGGGGGCCCACTGAAGCTTTCTTT.

As to this clonotype: A much larger clone lies a single base off, so this may be a read error. The chain couples TRBV2 to TRBJ2-5; 15 bases line up with TRBD2. Germline V gene data show CDR1 as SNHLY and CDR2 as FYNNEI. The CDR3 contains 14 residues. CDR3 protein: CASRAGTSGGTQNF. The DNA of the CDR3 is TGTGCCAGCAGGGCCGGGACTAGCGGGGGGACCCAGAACTTC.

At least ten counts were recorded for this clonotype. This sequence joins TRBV18 and TRBJ1-1; a possible D gene is TRBD1 (5 bases). The CDR3 runs to 12 residues. CDR1 KGHSH and CDR2 LQKENI come from the germline V gene. Trimming shortened V by 4 bases and J by 8 bases, and 11 bases separated the two germline ends. CDR3 DNA sequence: TGTGCCAGCTCACTGCCCGGGGGGGAAGCTTTCTTT. Translated, it gives CASSLPGGEAFF.

This clonotype has at least ten counts. The CDR3 nucleotides read TGTGCCAGCAGTTTTCTCAGTTCGGATGAGCAGTTCTTC. This codes for CASSFLSSDEQFF. The rearrangement uses TRBV12-3 or TRBV12-4 and TRBJ2-1, with unresolved D. The CDR3 totals 13 residues. Trimming stripped 3 bases from V and 8 bases from J, with 11 bases between.